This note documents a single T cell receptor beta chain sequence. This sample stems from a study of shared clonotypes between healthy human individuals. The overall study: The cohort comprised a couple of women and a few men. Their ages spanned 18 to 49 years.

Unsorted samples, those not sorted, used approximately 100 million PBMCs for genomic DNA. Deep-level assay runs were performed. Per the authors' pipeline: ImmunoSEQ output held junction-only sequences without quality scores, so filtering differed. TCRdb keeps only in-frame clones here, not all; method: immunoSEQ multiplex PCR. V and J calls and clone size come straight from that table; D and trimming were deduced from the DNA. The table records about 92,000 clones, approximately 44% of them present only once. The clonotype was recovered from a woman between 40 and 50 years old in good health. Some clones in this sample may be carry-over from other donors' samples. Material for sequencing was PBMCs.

The chain's CDR3 is CASRQAYRGTNEKLFF. The CDR3 DNA reads as TGCGCCAGCAGACAGGCCTACAGGGGAACTAATGAAAAACTGTTTTTT. The chain carries TRBV5-1 and TRBJ1-4, with 7 bases identical to TRBD1. J gave up 1 base and V 5 bases, and 8 bases lay outside the gene matches. This CDR3 has 16 residues. Germline values: CDR1 SGHRS, CDR2 YFSETQ.